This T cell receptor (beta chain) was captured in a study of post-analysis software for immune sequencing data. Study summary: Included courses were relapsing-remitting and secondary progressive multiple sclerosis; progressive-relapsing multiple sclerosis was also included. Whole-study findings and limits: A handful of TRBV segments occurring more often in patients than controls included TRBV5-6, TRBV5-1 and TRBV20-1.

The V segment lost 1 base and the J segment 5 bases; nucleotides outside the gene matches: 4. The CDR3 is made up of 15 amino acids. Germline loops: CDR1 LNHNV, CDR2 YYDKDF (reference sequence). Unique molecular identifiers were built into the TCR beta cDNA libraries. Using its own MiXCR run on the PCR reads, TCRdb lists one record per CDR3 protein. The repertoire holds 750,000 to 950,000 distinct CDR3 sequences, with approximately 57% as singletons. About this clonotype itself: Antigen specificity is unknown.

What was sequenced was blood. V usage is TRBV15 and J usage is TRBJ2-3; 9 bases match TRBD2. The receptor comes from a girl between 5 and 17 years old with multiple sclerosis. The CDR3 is CATSRASGEGDTQYF. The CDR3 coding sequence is TGTGCCACCAGCAGAGCTAGCGGGGAAGGAGATACGCAGTATTTT.